The clone carrying this T cell receptor (beta chain) was detected a few times. Its target is unknown. Trimming took off 3 bases at V and 9 bases at J, with 10 bases between the two ends. Germline loops: CDR1 MNHEY, CDR2 SMNVEV (reference sequence). The CDR3 totals 12 residues. The 5'RACE method, run with constant-segment primers, produced TCR alpha and TCR beta cDNA libraries (carrying sample barcodes and UMIs). TCRdb processed the 5' RACE reads anew with MiXCR; each CDR3 protein has one entry. The sample lists about 400,000 distinct CDR3 sequences, roughly 15% occurring once. This sample was taken from a study of T-cell memory formation after mild COVID-19. General study findings and limits: Pre-infection memory showed some responding clones, and this suggested that cross-reactive memory joined.

Sequencing used PBMCs or a T cell subset sorted from them (not recorded which). The chain uses TRBV27 and TRBJ2-3; D not resolved. The clonotype originates from a man aged 18-30 years who had mild COVID-19 (a few samples of this study predate the infection). Cell type and time point are not known. The CDR3 DNA reads as TGTGCCAGCAGTTTGACTGTGGAGACGCAGTATTTT. The encoded protein is CASSLTVETQYF.